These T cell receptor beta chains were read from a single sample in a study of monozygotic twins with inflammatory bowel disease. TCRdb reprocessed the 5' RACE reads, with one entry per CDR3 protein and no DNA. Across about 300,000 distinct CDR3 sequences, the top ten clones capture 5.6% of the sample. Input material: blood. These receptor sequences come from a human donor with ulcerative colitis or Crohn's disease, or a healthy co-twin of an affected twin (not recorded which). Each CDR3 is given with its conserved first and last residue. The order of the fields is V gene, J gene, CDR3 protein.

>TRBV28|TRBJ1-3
CASSLGAHSGNTIYF
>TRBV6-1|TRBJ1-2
CASSEAGADSDGYTF
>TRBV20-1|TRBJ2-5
CSASPPGLGLETQYF
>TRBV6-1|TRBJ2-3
CATRRLAGQTDTQYF
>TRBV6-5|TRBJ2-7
CASSSGQPYEQYF
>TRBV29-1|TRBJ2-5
CSAGTGGFQETQYF
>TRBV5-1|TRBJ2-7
CASSGDRGRAYEQYF
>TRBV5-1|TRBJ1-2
CASSSTGVEGYTF
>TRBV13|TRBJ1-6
CASSKGQGANSPLHF
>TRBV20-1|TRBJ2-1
CSATPGLAGWGGEFEQFF
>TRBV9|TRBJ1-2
CASNKMVGGGHGYTF
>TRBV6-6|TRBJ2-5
CASSRRGGETQYF
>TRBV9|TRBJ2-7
CASSVESGKTYEQYF
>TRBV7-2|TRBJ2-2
CASSLAGTGYPGELFF
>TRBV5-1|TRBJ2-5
CASSLLGWQETQYF
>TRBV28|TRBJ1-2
CASRKQGANYGYTF
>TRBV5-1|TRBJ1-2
CASSLGAQGGSHGYTF
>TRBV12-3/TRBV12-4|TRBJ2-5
CASSLRGQGYSETQYF
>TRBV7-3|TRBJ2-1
CASSLRLAGMNNEQFF
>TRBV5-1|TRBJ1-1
CASSPGRGYTEAFF
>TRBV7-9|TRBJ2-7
CASSLRSSVGAYEQYF
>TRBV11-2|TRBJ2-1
CASSLFTPNRGINNEQFF
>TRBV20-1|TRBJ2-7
CSARATSGGTSYEQYF
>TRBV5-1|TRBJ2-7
CASSTGTGRISYEQYF
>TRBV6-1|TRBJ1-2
CATAPGYPPTNGYTF
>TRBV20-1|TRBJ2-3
CSARVSVTDTQYF
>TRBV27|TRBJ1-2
CASGSPGLVLYGYTF
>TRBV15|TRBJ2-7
CATSRDRHSYEQYF
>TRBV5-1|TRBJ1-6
CASSLWDSNSPLHF
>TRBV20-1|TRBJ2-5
CSAKEGSRQQETQYF
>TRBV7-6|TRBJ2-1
CASSSRLAAKRNNEQFF
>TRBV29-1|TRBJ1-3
CSVDGSSGNTIYF
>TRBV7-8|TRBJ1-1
CASSLAVWVGNTEAFF
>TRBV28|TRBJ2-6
CASSLTPGSGANVLTF
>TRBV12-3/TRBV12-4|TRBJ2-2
CASPGRMNTGELFF
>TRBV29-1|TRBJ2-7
CSVTGTHPYEQYF
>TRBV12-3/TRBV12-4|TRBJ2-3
CASSFPGTSATDTQYF
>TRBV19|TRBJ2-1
CASSRFSGPTSTGNNEQFF
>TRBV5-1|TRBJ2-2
CASTAGTPNTGELFF
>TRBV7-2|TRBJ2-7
CASSKDYREQYF
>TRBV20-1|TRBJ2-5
CSASPVIGQFQETQYF
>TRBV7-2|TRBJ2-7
CASSSQMGPYEQYF
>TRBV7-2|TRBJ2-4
CASSLDRTSGGDIQYF
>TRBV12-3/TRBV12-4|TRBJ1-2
CASRYRDRGYGYTF
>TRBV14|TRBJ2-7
CASSRARGIYEQYF
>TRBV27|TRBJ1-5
CASRGQGRAGNQPQHF
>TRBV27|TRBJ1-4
CASSLVPRGSEKLFF
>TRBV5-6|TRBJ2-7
CASSSILAGAYEQYF
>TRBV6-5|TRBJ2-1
CASSYYGGSSYNEQFF
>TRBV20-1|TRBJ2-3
CSAFSTSGRLADTQYF
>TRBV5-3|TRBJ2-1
CARRRDSGRADNEQFF
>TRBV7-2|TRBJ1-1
CASSLGDRGLGAFF
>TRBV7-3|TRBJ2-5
CASSSDRGQTQYF
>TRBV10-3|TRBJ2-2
CAIGAGRERNTGELFF